Sequencing of this T cell receptor beta chain was carried out in a study of T cells in Graves' hyperthyroidism and ophthalmopathy. Amplification of TCR beta CDR3 regions was performed using RNA transcripts as template. HTBI primers were employed in a first-round RT-PCR of the TCR CDR3. TCRdb reprocessed the multiplex PCR reads with MiXCR, giving one entry per CDR3 protein. The sample consists of roughly 98,000 distinct CDR3 sequences, 35% to 45% of them appearing once. Overall study results and limits: Onset of ophthalmopathy came a median roughly 6 months after the model predicted it.

In germline, CDR1 is SGHTA, CDR2 FQGTGA. V was shortened by 5 bases and J by 11 bases, with 17 bases between the two germline ends. This CDR3 comprises 13 residues. Many counts were recorded for this clonotype. What it binds is unknown. Sequencing was done on a sample of peripheral blood or thyroid tissue (not recorded which). The rearrangement uses TRBV7-3 and TRBJ2-3; D is uncertain. This receptor was identified in a young woman with Graves' hyperthyroidism. DNA for the CDR3: TGTGCCAGCAGCGCCAGGCGCTGGACCGAGCAGTATTTT. Its translation is CASSARRWTEQYF.